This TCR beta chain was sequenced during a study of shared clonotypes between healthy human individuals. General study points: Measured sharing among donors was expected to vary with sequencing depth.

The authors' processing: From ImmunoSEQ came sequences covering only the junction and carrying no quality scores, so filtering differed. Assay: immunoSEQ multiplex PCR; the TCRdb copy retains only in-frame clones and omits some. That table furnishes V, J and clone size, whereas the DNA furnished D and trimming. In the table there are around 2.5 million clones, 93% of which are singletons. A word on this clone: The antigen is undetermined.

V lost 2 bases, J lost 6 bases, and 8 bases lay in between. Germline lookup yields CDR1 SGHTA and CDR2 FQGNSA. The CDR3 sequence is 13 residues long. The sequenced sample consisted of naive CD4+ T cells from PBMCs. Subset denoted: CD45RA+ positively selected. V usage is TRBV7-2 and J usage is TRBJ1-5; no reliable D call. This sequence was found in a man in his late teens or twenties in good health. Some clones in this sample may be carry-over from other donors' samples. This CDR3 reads CASSLSIGQPQHF. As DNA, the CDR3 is TGTGCCAGCAGCTTATCGATCGGTCAGCCCCAGCATTTT.